Here is one TCR beta chain with its context. Its antigen is as yet unknown. As for time point: newly diagnosed, previously untreated cHL patient sample. Peripheral samples used as comparators were newly diagnosed, untreated classical Hodgkin lymphoma PBMCs. The data were taken from a study of PD-1 blockade in classical Hodgkin lymphoma. Study-wide results and caveats: Underlying causes for the observed repertoire differences were not defined, possibly disease activity or prior therapy. Newly diagnosed patients were reported to start with lower TCR diversity than healthy donors.

The CDR3 length is 16 residues. V was clipped by 0 bases and J by 3 bases; unmatched bases: 7. Germline-derived CDR1 and CDR2 are SGHDT and YYEEEE. Only in-frame clones appear in the TCRdb table, and some are missing; sequencing was by immunoSEQ multiplex PCR. The sample yields tens of thousands of clones, approximately 93% seen once. The source material was peripheral blood mononuclear cells (PBMCs). The rearrangement links TRBV5-6 to TRBJ2-3; 7 bases agree with TRBD2. The TCR originated in a human donor with classical Hodgkin lymphoma. The CDR3 bases are TGTGCCAGCAGCTTGGGTGGACTAGAGTCGACAGATACGCAGTATTTT. It yields the protein CASSLGGLESTDTQYF.